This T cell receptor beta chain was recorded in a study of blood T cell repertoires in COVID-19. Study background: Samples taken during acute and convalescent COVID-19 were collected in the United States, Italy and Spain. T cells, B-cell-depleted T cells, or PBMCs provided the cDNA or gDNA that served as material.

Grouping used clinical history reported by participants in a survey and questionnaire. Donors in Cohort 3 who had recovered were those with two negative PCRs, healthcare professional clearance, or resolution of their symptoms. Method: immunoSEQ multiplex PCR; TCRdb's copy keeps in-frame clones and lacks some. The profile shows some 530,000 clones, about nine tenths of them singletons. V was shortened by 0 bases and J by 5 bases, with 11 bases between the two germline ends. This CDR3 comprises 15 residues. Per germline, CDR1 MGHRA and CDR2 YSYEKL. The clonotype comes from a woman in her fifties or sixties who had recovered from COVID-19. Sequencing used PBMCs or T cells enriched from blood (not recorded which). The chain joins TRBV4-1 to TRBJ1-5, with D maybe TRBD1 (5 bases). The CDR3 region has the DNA TGCGCCAGCAGCCAAGAAGACCAGGGCCATCAGCCCCAGCATTTT. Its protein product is CASSQEDQGHQPQHF.